This entry lists 2 T cell receptor beta chains sequenced from one sample in a study of T cells after yellow fever vaccination. TCRdb re-called the 5' RACE reads with MiXCR, one entry per CDR3 protein. The repertoire has 450,000 to 550,000 distinct CDR3 sequences, roughly 19% of them found once; the top ten carry about 13%. This specimen consisted of PBMCs, obtained 15 days after the yellow fever booster vaccination. These receptors originate from a man aged 30 to 39 who received the YFV17D yellow fever vaccine.

This clonotype has a handful of counts. The genes are TRBV29-1 and TRBJ2-3; possibly TRBD2 for D (5 bases). Trimming removed 5 bases at V and 2 bases at J, with 20 bases between. This CDR3 is built from 16 residues. Germline loops: CDR1 SQVTM, CDR2 ANQGSEA. Here the CDR3 DNA reads TGCAGCGTTAAAATACGTGGCCGGGGTAACACAGATACGCAGTATTTT. Amino acids: CSVKIRGRGNTDTQYF.

The sample holds a few counts of this clonotype. J is TRBJ2-2 and V is TRBV24-1; 7 bases map to TRBD2. The CDR3 covers 13 residues. The trim removed 9 bases at V and 6 bases at J, leaving 6 bases unmatched. Germline loops: CDR1 KGHDR, CDR2 SFDVKD. Here the CDR3 DNA reads TGTGCCACCTATGGGGGGGATCCCGGGGAGCTGTTTTTT. This sequence encodes CATYGGDPGELFF.